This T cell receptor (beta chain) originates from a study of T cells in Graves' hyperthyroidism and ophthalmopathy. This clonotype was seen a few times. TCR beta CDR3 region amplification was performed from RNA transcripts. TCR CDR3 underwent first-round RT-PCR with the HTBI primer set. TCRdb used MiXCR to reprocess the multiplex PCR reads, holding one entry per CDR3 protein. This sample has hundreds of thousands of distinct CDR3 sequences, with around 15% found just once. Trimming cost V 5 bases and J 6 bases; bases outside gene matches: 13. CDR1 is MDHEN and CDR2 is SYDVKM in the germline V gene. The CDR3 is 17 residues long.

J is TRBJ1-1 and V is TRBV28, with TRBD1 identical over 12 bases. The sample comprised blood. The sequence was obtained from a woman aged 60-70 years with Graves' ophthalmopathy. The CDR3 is CASSRYSGGQGAAEAFF. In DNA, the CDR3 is TGTGCCAGCAGTCGCTACTCAGGGGGACAGGGGGCGGCTGAAGCTTTCTTT.